This T cell receptor (beta chain) was recorded in a study of tumor-infiltrating lymphocytes in oesophageal squamous cell carcinoma. In TCRdb, the PCR reads were re-called with MiXCR into one record per CDR3 protein. This sample has about 13,000 distinct CDR3 sequences, with roughly 51% found just once. From germline, CDR1 is SEHNR and CDR2 FQNEAQ (reference sequence). The CDR3 length is 14 residues. This TCR derives from a male donor with esophageal squamous cell carcinoma. The specimen sequenced was esophageal tumor tissue. The rearrangement links TRBV7-9 to TRBJ2-1; the D gene could be TRBD1 or TRBD2 (5 bases each). The assigned J gene may be wrong: the sequence end matches TRBJ2-7 better. The CDR3: CASSLGGASYEQYF. CDR3 DNA: TGTGCCAGCAGCTTAGGAGGGGCTTCCTACGAGCAGTACTTC.